This T cell receptor beta chain was captured in a study of T-cell memory formation after mild COVID-19. The overall study: For the most part, TCR clusters were specific to one donor.

It was 5'RACE with constant-segment primers that produced the TCR alpha and TCR beta cDNA libraries, which carried sample barcodes and UMIs. Each CDR3 protein gets one entry after TCRdb re-called the 5' RACE reads with MiXCR. The sample holds 80,000 to 90,000 distinct CDR3 sequences, approximately 25% seen once. Concerning this clonotype: The antigen is not known.

Whole-study findings and limits: Later expanders leaned toward CD4+, whereas clones contracting from day 15 to 85 were balanced CD4/CD8. Detection of some responders pre-infection suggested pre-existing cross-reactive memory T cells participated.

This CDR3 contains 14 residues. The V gene lost 1 base and the J gene lost 8 bases, with 12 bases spanning the gap. The germline V gene has CDR1 SEHNR and CDR2 FQNEAQ (reference sequence). The chain carries TRBV7-9 and TRBJ2-1; D is uncertain. Sequences were obtained from PBMCs or a T cell subset sorted from them (not recorded which). The TCR comes from a man younger than 35 who had mild COVID-19 (a few samples of this study predate the infection). Cell type and time point are not known. CDR3 protein: CASSLVYLPHEQFF. The CDR3 DNA sequence: TGTGCCAGCAGCTTAGTCTATCTGCCGCATGAGCAGTTCTTC.